Shown below are 8 T cell receptor beta chains from a single sample sequenced in a study of identical twins. One entry per CDR3 protein results from TCRdb running MiXCR on the 5' RACE reads. The sample yields around 220,000 distinct CDR3 sequences, over 12% seen once. Sequencing used memory (CD45RO+) T cells sorted from blood. These receptors were collected from a woman aged 18-30 years in good health.

There are a few counts of this clonotype. This chain connects TRBV6-5 to TRBJ2-3; 8 bases line up with TRBD1. CDR1 and CDR2 from the germline V gene are MNHEY and SVGAGI. The CDR3 is 15 residues long. Trimming removed 2 bases from V and 0 bases from J; junction bases left unmatched: 1. The CDR3 here is CASSYQGASTDTQYF. DNA of the CDR3: TGTGCCAGCAGTTACCAGGGGGCTAGCACAGATACGCAGTATTTT.

V and J are TRBV3-1 and TRBJ1-1, with D unclear. Germline values: CDR1 LGHDT, CDR2 YNNKEL (reference sequence). This CDR3 has 13 residues. Trimming took off 3 bases at V and 1 base at J, with 6 bases between the two ends. The CDR3 is CASSQGRNTEAFF. Here the CDR3 DNA reads TGTGCCAGCAGCCAGGGCCGGAACACTGAAGCTTTCTTT.

This clonotype occurred a few times. The chain is built from TRBV20-1 and TRBJ1-1; perhaps TRBD1 as D (5 bases). With 7 bases removed from V and 5 bases from J, the gap between germline ends came to 14 bases. The CDR3 extends over 12 amino acids. Germline CDR1 and CDR2: DFQATT and SNEGSKA (reference sequence). CDR3 DNA sequence: TGCAGTGGTCTGGGGCGATTTACTGAAGCTTTCTTT. It yields the protein CSGLGRFTEAFF.

This clonotype was detected only a few times. The gene calls are TRBV7-9 and TRBJ1-2; D is unresolved. Per germline, CDR1 SEHNR and CDR2 FQNEAQ (reference sequence). The CDR3 loop spans 13 amino acids. V lost 2 bases to trimming and J lost 8 bases, with 12 bases between them. The chain's CDR3 is CASSLQDLQGYTF. Here the CDR3 DNA reads TGTGCCAGCAGCTTACAAGATTTACAGGGCTACACCTTC.

This clonotype was counted only a few times. The V and J genes are TRBV6-5 and TRBJ1-2; 7 nucleotides agree with TRBD1. The CDR3 loop spans 11 amino acids. Per the germline V gene, CDR1 is MNHEY and CDR2 is SVGAGI. The CDR3 region has the DNA TGTGCGACAGGGCGAAACTATGGCTACACCTTC. Protein: CATGRNYGYTF.

The chain combines TRBV19 with TRBJ1-5; the match to TRBD1 covers 8 bases. This CDR3 is built from 12 residues. The V gene's germline CDR1 is LNHDA and CDR2 SQIVND (reference sequence). The J segment lost 7 bases and the V segment lost 8 bases, leaving 4 bases of the junction unmatched. The CDR3 here is CASGAGGQPQHF. CDR3 DNA: TGTGCCAGTGGCGCAGGGGGCCAGCCCCAGCATTTT.

The CDR3: CASSLVGASSTYNEQFF. The CDR3 nucleotides are TGTGCCAGCAGCTTAGTAGGAGCTAGCTCAACCTACAATGAGCAGTTCTTC. The genes are TRBV7-2 and TRBJ2-1; maybe TRBD2 (5 bases). This CDR3 contains 17 residues. Between the trimmed V and J ends, which lost 1 base and 2 bases, there was a span of 15 bases. CDR1 and CDR2 (germline): SGHTA, FQGNSA.

The chain links TRBV2 to TRBJ2-7; 8 bases map to TRBD1. The CDR3 consists of 14 residues. Unmatched junction bases numbered 7, after V lost 6 bases and J lost 3 bases. The germline CDR1 and CDR2 sequences are SNHLY and FYNNEI. In nucleotides, the CDR3 is TGTGCCAGCAGACTAGGACAGGGAAGCTACGAGCAGTACTTC. Its translation is CASRLGQGSYEQYF.